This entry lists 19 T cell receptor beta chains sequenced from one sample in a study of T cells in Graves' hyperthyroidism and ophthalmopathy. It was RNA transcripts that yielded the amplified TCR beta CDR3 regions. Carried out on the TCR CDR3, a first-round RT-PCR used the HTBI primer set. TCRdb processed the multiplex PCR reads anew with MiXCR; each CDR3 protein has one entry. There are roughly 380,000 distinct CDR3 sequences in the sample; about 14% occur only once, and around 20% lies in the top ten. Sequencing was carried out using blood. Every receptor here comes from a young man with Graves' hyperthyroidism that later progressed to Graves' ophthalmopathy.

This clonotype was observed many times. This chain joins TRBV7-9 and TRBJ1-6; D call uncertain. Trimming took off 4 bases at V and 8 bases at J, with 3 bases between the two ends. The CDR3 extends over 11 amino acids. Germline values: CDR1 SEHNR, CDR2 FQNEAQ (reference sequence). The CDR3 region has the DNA TGTGCCAGCAGCTCCGATTCACCCCTCCACTTT. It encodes CASSSDSPLHF.

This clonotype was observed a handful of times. The CDR3 DNA reads TGCGCCAGCAGCTTCGTCGTGAACACCGGGGAGCTGTTTTTT. Translating gives CASSFVVNTGELFF. The chain uses TRBV5-1 and TRBJ2-2; D is unclear. The CDR3 is 14 amino acids. Germline CDR1 reads SGHRS; CDR2 reads YFSETQ. Trimming took 2 bases from V and 1 from J, leaving 6 bases between them.

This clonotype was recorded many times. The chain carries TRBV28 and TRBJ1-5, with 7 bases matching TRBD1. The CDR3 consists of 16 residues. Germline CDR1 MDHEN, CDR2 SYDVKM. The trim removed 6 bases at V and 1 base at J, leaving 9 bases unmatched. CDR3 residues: CASSIVRGQSNQPQHF. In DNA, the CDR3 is TGTGCCAGCAGCATCGTCCGGGGACAGAGCAATCAGCCCCAGCATTTT.

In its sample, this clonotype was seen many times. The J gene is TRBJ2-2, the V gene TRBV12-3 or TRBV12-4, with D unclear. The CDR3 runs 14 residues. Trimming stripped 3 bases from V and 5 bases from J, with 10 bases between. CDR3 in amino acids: CASSFGVSTGELFF. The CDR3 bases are TGTGCCAGCAGTTTTGGGGTATCAACCGGGGAGCTGTTTTTT.

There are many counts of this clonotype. Here the CDR3 reads CAWSFQYNEQFF. DNA of the CDR3: TGTGCCTGGAGTTTCCAGTACAATGAGCAGTTCTTC. The gene calls are TRBV30 and TRBJ2-1; D not resolved. CDR3 length: 12 residues. V shed 2 bases and J shed 4 bases, with 6 bases lying between them. CDR1 and CDR2 from the germline V gene are GTSNPN and SVGIG (reference sequence).

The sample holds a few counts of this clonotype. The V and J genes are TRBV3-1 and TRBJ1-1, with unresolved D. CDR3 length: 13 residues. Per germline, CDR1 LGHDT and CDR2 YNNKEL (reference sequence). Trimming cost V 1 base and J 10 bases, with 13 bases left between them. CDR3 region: CASSQVGGTGAFF. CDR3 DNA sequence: TGTGCCAGCAGCCAAGTGGGCGGAACGGGAGCTTTCTTT.

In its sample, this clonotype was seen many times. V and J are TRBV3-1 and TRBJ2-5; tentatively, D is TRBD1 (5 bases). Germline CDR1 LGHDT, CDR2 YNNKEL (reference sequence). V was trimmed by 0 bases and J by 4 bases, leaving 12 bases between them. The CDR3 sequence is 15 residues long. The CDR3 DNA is TGTGCCAGCAGCCAAGATCAGGGTTGGGGAGAGACCCAGTACTTC. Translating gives CASSQDQGWGETQYF.

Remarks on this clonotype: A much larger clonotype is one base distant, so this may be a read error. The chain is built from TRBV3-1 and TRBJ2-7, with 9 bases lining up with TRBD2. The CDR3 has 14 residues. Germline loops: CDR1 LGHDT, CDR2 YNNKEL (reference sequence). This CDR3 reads CTSSHSGGNYEQYF. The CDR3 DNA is TGTACCAGCAGCCATAGCGGGGGAAACTACGAGCAGTACTTC.

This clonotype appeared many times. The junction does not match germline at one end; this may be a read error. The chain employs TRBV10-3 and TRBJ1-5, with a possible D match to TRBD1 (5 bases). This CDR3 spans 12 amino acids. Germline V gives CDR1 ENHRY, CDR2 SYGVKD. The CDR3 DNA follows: TGTGCCAGCAGTGACGGGGGTGAGCCCCAGCATTTT. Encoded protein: CASSDGGEPQHF.

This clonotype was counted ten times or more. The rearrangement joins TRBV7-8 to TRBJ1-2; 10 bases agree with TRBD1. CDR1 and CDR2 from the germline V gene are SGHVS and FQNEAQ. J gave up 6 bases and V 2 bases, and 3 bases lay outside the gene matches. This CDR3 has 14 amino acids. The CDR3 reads CASSLRDRGNGYTF. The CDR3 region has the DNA TGTGCCAGCAGCTTAAGGGACAGGGGCAATGGCTACACCTTC.

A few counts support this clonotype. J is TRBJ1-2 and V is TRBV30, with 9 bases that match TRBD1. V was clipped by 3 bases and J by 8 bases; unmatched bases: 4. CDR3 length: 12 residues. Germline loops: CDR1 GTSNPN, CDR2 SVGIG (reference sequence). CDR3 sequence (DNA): TGTGCCTGGAGACAGGGGGCGCAGGGCTACACCTTC. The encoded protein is CAWRQGAQGYTF.

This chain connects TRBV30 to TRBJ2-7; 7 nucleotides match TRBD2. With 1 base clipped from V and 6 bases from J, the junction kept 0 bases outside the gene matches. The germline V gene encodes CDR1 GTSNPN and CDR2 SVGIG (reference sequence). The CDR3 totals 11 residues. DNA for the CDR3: TGTGCCTGGAGTGGGGGGGGCGAGCAGTACTTC. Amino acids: CAWSGGGEQYF.

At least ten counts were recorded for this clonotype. The CDR3, as DNA: TGTGCCAGCAGTTTTGCTAGCGGGGGGGTCGATACGCAGTATTTT. Translation gives CASSFASGGVDTQYF. This chain uses TRBV12-3 or TRBV12-4 with TRBJ2-3; 12 bases line up with TRBD2. The CDR3 is 15 amino acids. V lost 3 bases to trimming and J lost 6 bases; unmatched junction nucleotides: 4.

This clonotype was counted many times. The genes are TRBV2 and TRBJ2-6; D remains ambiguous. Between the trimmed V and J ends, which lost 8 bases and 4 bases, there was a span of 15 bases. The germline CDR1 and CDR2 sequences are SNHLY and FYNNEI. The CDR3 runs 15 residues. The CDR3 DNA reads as TGTGCCAGCGTTCTGGCGCCGGCCGGGGCCAACGTCCTGACTTTC. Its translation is CASVLAPAGANVLTF.

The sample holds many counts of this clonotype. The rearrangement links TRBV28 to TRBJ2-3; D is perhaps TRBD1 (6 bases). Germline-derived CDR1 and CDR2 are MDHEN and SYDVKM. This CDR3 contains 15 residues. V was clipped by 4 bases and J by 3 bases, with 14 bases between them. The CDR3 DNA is TGTGCCAGCAGTTCTACCGGGACAAGAACAGATACGCAGTATTTT. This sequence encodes CASSSTGTRTDTQYF.

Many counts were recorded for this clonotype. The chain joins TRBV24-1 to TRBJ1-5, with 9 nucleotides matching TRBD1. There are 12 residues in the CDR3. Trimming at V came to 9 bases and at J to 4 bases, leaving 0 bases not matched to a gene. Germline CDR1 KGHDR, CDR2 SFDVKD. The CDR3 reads CATGTGNQPQHF. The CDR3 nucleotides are TGTGCCACCGGGACAGGGAATCAGCCCCAGCATTTT.

Here the CDR3 reads CASSPQDIFGQYF. DNA of the CDR3: TGTGCCAGCAGTCCCCAGGACATTTTCGGGCAGTACTTC. J is TRBJ2-7 and V is TRBV6-1, with D perhaps TRBD1 (5 bases). Germline V gene data show CDR1 as MNHNS and CDR2 as SASEGT. V shed 5 bases and J shed 9 bases, with 17 bases lying between them. CDR3 length: 13 amino acids.

The CDR3 spells CSARGARESSRNEQFF. CDR3 sequence (DNA): TGCAGTGCTAGAGGCGCGCGGGAGTCCTCCAGGAATGAGCAGTTCTTC. This rearrangement joins TRBV20-1 to TRBJ2-1, with 7 bases identical to TRBD2. The CDR3 is made up of 16 amino acids. The J segment lost 7 bases and the V segment lost 1 base, leaving 13 bases of the junction unmatched. Germline-derived CDR1 and CDR2 are DFQATT and SNEGSKA (reference sequence).

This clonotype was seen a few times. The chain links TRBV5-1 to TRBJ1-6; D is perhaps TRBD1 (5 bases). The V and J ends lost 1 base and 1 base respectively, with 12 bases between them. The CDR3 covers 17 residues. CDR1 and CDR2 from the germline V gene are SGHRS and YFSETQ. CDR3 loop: CASSLHSAGSYNSPLHF. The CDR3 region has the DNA TGCGCCAGCAGCTTGCACAGCGCAGGGTCCTATAATTCACCCCTCCACTTT.